Included here is one TCR beta chain sequence, with context. What it binds is not known. These data are taken from a study of cytomegalovirus exposure and HLA in healthy donors. General study findings and limits: It is likely that the observed cluster of highly shared sequence variants was a sequencing artifact. Researchers reported from a later analysis that most CMV-associated TCR beta chains appeared HLA-restricted.

PCR primers comprised 60 Vbeta and 13 Jbeta primers. Data came from immunoSEQ multiplex PCR; TCRdb stores just in-frame clones and leaves some out. The sample records tens of thousands of clones, about 80% being singletons. Germline V CDR1 and CDR2: GTSNPN, SVGIG (reference sequence). The CDR3 spans 14 residues. With 3 bases clipped from V and 0 bases from J, the junction kept 2 bases outside the gene matches. This receptor was identified in a man in his fifties or sixties in good health and CMV-seropositive. The specimen sequenced was PBMCs. V and J are TRBV30 and TRBJ1-2; 9 positions match TRBD1. The chain's CDR3 is CAWRDRGSNYGYTF. CDR3 nucleotides: TGTGCCTGGAGAGACAGGGGGTCTAACTATGGCTACACCTTC. Looking up the rest from reference TRBV30 and TRBJ1-2 gives the full variable domain: SQTIHQWPATLVQPVGSPLSLECTVEGTSNPNLYWYRQAAGRGLQLLFYSVGIGQISSEVPQNLSASRPQDRQFILSSKKLLLSDSGFYLCAWRDRGSNYGYTFGSGTRLTVV.